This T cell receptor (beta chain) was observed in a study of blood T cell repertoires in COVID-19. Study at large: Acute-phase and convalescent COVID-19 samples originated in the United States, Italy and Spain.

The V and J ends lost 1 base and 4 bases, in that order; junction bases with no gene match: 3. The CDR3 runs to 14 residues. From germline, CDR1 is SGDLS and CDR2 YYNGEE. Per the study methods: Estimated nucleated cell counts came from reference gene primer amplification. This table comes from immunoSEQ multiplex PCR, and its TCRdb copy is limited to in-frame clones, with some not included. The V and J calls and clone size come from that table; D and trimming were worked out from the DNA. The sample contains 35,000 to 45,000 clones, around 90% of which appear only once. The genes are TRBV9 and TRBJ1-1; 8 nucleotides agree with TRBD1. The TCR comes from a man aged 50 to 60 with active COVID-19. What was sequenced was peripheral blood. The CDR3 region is CASSVQGAVTEAFF. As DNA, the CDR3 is TGTGCCAGCAGCGTACAGGGGGCGGTCACTGAAGCTTTCTTT.